This TCR beta chain was recovered during a study of T cell changes during pregnancy in multiple sclerosis. This table comes from immunoSEQ multiplex PCR, and its TCRdb copy is limited to in-frame clones, with some not included. The data show tens of thousands of clones, 80% to 95% seen once. This clonotype was obtained from a female donor with multiple sclerosis, enrolled in a pregnancy study. The sequencing here drew on peripheral blood, taken before pregnancy.

In nucleotides, the CDR3 is TGTGCCAGCAGTTTAGGGGGGGGCCTTAGCAATCAGCCCCAGCATTTT. This gives the protein CASSLGGGLSNQPQHF. This chain connects TRBV28 to TRBJ1-5, with D perhaps TRBD1 (6 bases). V lost 2 bases and J lost 0, with 11 bases in between. Germline V gene sequence: CDR1 MDHEN, CDR2 SYDVKM. There are 16 residues in the CDR3.